Following are 14 T cell receptor beta chains from one sample sequenced in a study of chemoradiotherapy in HPV16-positive cancers. Measured with immunoSEQ multiplex PCR; TCRdb has only the in-frame clones, and not every one. The sample carries 2,500 to 3,000 clones, 87% recorded once. Sample: tumor tissue, taken from a patient who underwent chemoradiotherapy. Receptor source: a human donor with HPV-associated anogenital cancer.

The chain carries TRBV5-4 and TRBJ2-7, with 9 nucleotides matching TRBD1. With V trimmed by 3 bases and J by 5 bases, 9 bases remained unmatched. Germline CDR1 and CDR2: SGHNT and YYREEE (reference sequence). There are 15 residues in the CDR3. CDR3 coding DNA: TGTGCCAGCAGCTCAAGACTAGACAGGGGGAACGAGCAGTACTTC. Amino acids: CASSSRLDRGNEQYF.

The rearrangement joins TRBV18 to TRBJ2-5; TRBD2 aligns across 10 bases. The ends lost 1 base at V and 5 bases at J; junction bases unmatched: 7. The CDR3 covers 16 residues. CDR1 and CDR2 from the germline V gene are KGHSH and LQKENI. DNA for the CDR3: TGTGCCAGCTCACCACGGCTAGCGGGAGTGGGGGAGACCCAGTACTTC. Its translation: CASSPRLAGVGETQYF.

This clone was observed a single time. V and J are TRBV5-4 and TRBJ2-5; TRBD1 or TRBD2 may be the D gene (6 bases each). The CDR3 extends over 19 amino acids. Germline V gene lookup returns CDR1 SGHNT and CDR2 YYREEE (reference sequence). V lost 4 bases, J lost 1 base, and 26 bases lay in between. The CDR3 region is CASSQEGGNFDLGQETQYF. The CDR3, as DNA: TGTGCCAGCAGCCAGGAAGGGGGGAACTTCGACTTGGGCCAAGAGACCCAGTACTTC. Full variable domain (missing parts from reference TRBV5-4 and TRBJ2-5): ETGVTQSPTHLIKTRGQQVTLRCSSQSGHNTVSWYQQALGQGPQFIFQYYREEENGRGNFPPRFSGLQFPNYSSELNVNALELDDSALYLCASSQEGGNFDLGQETQYFGPGTRLLVL.

The J gene is TRBJ2-2, the V gene TRBV10-3; 8 bases agree with TRBD1. Germline CDR1 ENHRY, CDR2 SYGVKD. The J segment lost 4 bases and the V segment lost 4 bases, leaving 11 bases of the junction unmatched. The CDR3 has 17 residues. The CDR3 spells CAISARSGQGGTGELFF. The CDR3, as DNA: TGTGCCATCAGTGCAAGATCAGGACAGGGTGGCACCGGGGAGCTGTTTTTT.

The chain carries TRBV28 and TRBJ2-1; D call uncertain. V lost 6 bases to trimming and J lost 6 bases, with 18 bases between them. The CDR3 is made up of 15 amino acids. In germline, CDR1 is MDHEN, CDR2 SYDVKM. CDR3: CASRDGRHTINEQFF. CDR3 nucleotide sequence: TGTGCCAGCAGAGACGGCAGGCACACTATCAATGAGCAGTTCTTC.

The sample holds one count of this clone. The J gene is TRBJ1-1, the V gene TRBV7-9; D gene ambiguous. The CDR3 sequence is 12 residues long. Germline V CDR1 and CDR2: SEHNR, FQNEAQ (reference sequence). V lost 1 base, J lost 7 bases, and 7 bases lay in between. CDR3 amino acids: CASSLGRVEAFF. Here the CDR3 DNA reads TGTGCCAGCAGCTTAGGGAGAGTTGAAGCTTTCTTT.

The table lists this clone with a few counts. V usage is TRBV19 and J usage is TRBJ2-1, with 12 bases aligning to TRBD2. After removal of 4 bases from V and 7 bases from J, the junction contained 5 bases not matched to a gene. The CDR3 contains 15 residues. Per germline, CDR1 LNHDA and CDR2 SQIVND (reference sequence). This CDR3 is CASSKTSGSFNEQFF. CDR3 DNA: TGTGCCAGTAGTAAGACTAGCGGGAGTTTTAATGAGCAGTTCTTC.

V and J are TRBV25-1 and TRBJ2-2, with TRBD1 matching 9 bases. CDR1 is MGHDK, CDR2 SYGVNS, per germline. With V trimmed by 4 bases and J by 4 bases, 4 bases remained unmatched. The length of the CDR3 is 15 residues. The DNA of the CDR3 is TGTGCCAGCAGTGCGGGACAGGGTCGCACCGGGGAGCTGTTTTTT. Amino acid sequence: CASSAGQGRTGELFF.

The chain carries TRBV5-1 and TRBJ1-2; D is unresolved. V dropped 0 bases and J dropped 7 bases, with 10 bases sitting between them. The CDR3 sequence is 13 residues long. Germline-derived CDR1 and CDR2 are SGHRS and YFSETQ. The CDR3 DNA sequence: TGCGCCAGCAGCTTGGGATTGGAGAGTGGCTACACCTTC. Protein product: CASSLGLESGYTF.

This sequence joins TRBV7-2 and TRBJ2-5, with a tentative D call TRBD2 (5 bases). The V gene's germline CDR1 is SGHTA and CDR2 FQGNSA. Trimming removed 5 bases from V and 1 base from J, with 8 bases in between. The CDR3 extends over 13 amino acids. The CDR3 spells CASSRTFQETQYF. The DNA for the CDR3 is TGTGCCAGCAGCAGGACTTTCCAAGAGACCCAGTACTTC.

V gene TRBV29-1 combines with J gene TRBJ2-3, with no clear D. Trimming removed 3 bases at V and 1 base at J, with 11 bases between. CDR3 length: 14 residues. Germline V gives CDR1 SQVTM, CDR2 ANQGSEA. The CDR3 sequence is CSVEGGARTDTQYF. In nucleotides, the CDR3 is TGCAGCGTTGAGGGTGGTGCCCGCACAGATACGCAGTATTTT.

The CDR3 nucleotides read TGTGCCAGCAGCGTACGGACCGGGGAGCTGTTTTTT. Translating gives CASSVRTGELFF. This rearrangement joins TRBV9 to TRBJ2-2, with D unresolved. Deletions cut 1 base from V and 5 bases from J, with 3 bases between. The germline CDR1 and CDR2 sequences are SGDLS and YYNGEE. The CDR3 is 12 amino acids.

This chain connects TRBV27 to TRBJ2-7; TRBD2 might be the D (6 bases). Germline V gene sequence: CDR1 MNHEY, CDR2 SMNVEV (reference sequence). Trimming removed 2 bases from V and 1 base from J, with 12 bases in between. The CDR3 covers 15 residues. CDR3 sequence reads: CASSLAGTASYEQYF. The CDR3 nucleotides are TGTGCCAGCAGTTTAGCCGGGACTGCATCCTACGAGCAGTACTTC.

The V call is TRBV7-2, the J call TRBJ2-1; 7 nucleotides align to TRBD2. This CDR3 has 15 residues. J gave up 2 bases and V 1 base, and 2 bases lay outside the gene matches. The germline CDR1 and CDR2 sequences are SGHTA and FQGNSA. Here the CDR3 reads CASSLVAGAYNEQFF. The CDR3 bases are TGTGCCAGCAGCTTAGTGGCGGGGGCCTACAATGAGCAGTTCTTC. Using reference TRBV7-2 and TRBJ2-1 for the parts outside the CDR3, the full variable domain is GAGVSQSPSNKVTEKGKDVELRCDPISGHTALYWYRQSLGQGLEFLIYFQGNSAPDKSGLPSDRFSAERTGGSVSTLTIQRTQQEDSAVYLCASSLVAGAYNEQFFGPGTRLTVL.